Here is one TCR beta chain with its context. As yet, its antigen is unknown. This record belongs to a study of tumor-infiltrating lymphocytes in localized non-small cell lung cancer. Study-wide background: Patients included smokers and never-smokers with various histologies, some sampled after neoadjuvant chemotherapy.

From germline, CDR1 is SGHRS and CDR2 YFSETQ. Trimming cost V 0 bases and J 3 bases, with 13 bases left between them. CDR3 length equals 15 residues. Only in-frame clones appear in the TCRdb table, and some are missing; sequencing was by immunoSEQ multiplex PCR. The sample has some 13,000 clones, approximately 81% seen once; the top ten hold 13% to 15%. Study results and caveats: IM1 and IM2 tumors showed no difference in T-cell fraction.

J is TRBJ2-7 and V is TRBV5-1, with D possibly called TRBD1 or TRBD2 (5 bases each). This TCR came from a human donor with non-small cell lung cancer. Sequenced sample: uninvolved lung tissue not adjacent to the tumor. This chain's CDR3 is CASSLASGPGYEQYF. The CDR3 DNA sequence: TGCGCCAGCAGCTTGGCCTCGGGACCGGGCTACGAGCAGTACTTC.